Listed below are T cell receptor beta chains from one sample, sequenced in a study of post-analysis software for immune sequencing data. TCRdb reanalysed the PCR reads using MiXCR and keeps one entry per CDR3 protein. Here the sample spans around 500,000 distinct CDR3 sequences, 30% to 40% being singletons. The sequenced material came from blood. These receptor sequences come from a girl younger than 18 with multiple sclerosis. CDR3s include the opening cysteine and the closing phenylalanine or tryptophan. D genes are given only for firm matches. A clone size is listed for some rows: how often the clone was seen (once, few, many), or a class if it is expanded.

j_call	v_call	d_call	clone_size	cdr3_aa	cdr3_nt
TRBJ2-7	TRBV5-1	NA	few	CASSPDVYEQYF	TGCGCCAGCAGCCCGGACGTCTACGAGCAGTACTTC
TRBJ2-3	TRBV28	NA	NA	CASSWDRIDTQYF	TGTGCCAGCAGTTGGGATCGGATAGATACGCAGTATTTT
TRBJ1-5	TRBV4-1	NA	few	CASSDQGTGYNQPQHF	TGCGCCAGCAGCGACCAGGGGACGGGATACAATCAGCCCCAGCATTTT
TRBJ1-2	TRBV4-1	NA	NA	CASAPGRANYGYTF	TGCGCCAGCGCCCCGGGACGGGCAAACTATGGCTACACCTTC
TRBJ2-7	TRBV5-1	NA	NA	CASSLQVGGSYEQYF	TGCGCCAGCAGCTTGCAGGTTGGGGGCAGCTACGAGCAGTACTTC
TRBJ2-7	TRBV9	NA	few	CASSDSGTGYEQYF	TGTGCCAGCAGCGATTCCGGGACGGGCTACGAGCAGTACTTC
TRBJ2-4	TRBV20-1	NA	few	CSAREAGGVAKNIQYF	TGCAGTGCTAGAGAGGCTGGCGGGGTAGCCAAAAACATTCAGTACTTC
TRBJ1-4	TRBV4-1	NA	once	CASSLTLAGRAGTNEKLFF	TGCGCCAGCAGCCTCACCCTAGCGGGAAGGGCCGGAACTAATGAAAAACTGTTTTTT
TRBJ2-1	TRBV24-1	NA	NA	CATSDLSGGYNEQFF	TGTGCCACCAGTGATTTGTCTGGGGGCTACAATGAGCAGTTCTTC
TRBJ2-5	TRBV3-1	NA	NA	CASSQDRAGPTLQETQYF	TGTGCCAGCAGCCAAGATAGAGCTGGACCAACCTTGCAAGAGACCCAGTACTTC
TRBJ2-1	TRBV2	NA	NA	CASGGDFDNEQFF	TGTGCCAGCGGTGGGGACTTCGACAATGAGCAGTTCTTC
TRBJ2-3	TRBV3-1	TRBD2	NA	CASSPRTSPDTQYF	TGTGCCAGCAGCCCACGGACTAGCCCAGATACGCAGTATTTT
TRBJ1-5	TRBV12-3/TRBV12-4	TRBD1	NA	CASSLGGLPGGQPQHF	TGTGCCAGCAGTTTAGGTGGCCTTCCAGGGGGTCAGCCCCAGCATTTT
TRBJ1-2	TRBV7-9	NA	few	CASSLVGGGARVYGYTF	TGTGCCAGCAGCTTAGTGGGTGGGGGGGCAAGAGTATATGGCTACACCTTC
TRBJ1-5	TRBV2	NA	NA	CASSRRDGLNQPQHF	TGTGCCAGCAGCCGGAGGGACGGGTTAAATCAGCCCCAGCATTTT
TRBJ2-1	TRBV5-1	NA	few	CASSSEGNSYNEQFF	TGCGCCAGCAGCTCGGAAGGCAACTCCTACAATGAGCAGTTCTTC
TRBJ2-4	TRBV7-2	NA	few	CASSLESARGAKNIQYF	TGTGCCAGCAGCTTAGAGTCCGCCAGGGGAGCCAAAAACATTCAGTACTTC
TRBJ1-1	TRBV20-1	NA	NA	CSARDWSGGDTEAFF	TGCAGTGCTAGAGATTGGAGCGGGGGGGACACTGAAGCTTTCTTT
TRBJ2-7	TRBV4-1	NA	NA	CASSPEVSSYEQYF	TGCGCCAGCAGCCCCGAGGTGAGCTCCTACGAGCAGTACTTC
TRBJ2-2	TRBV6-1	NA	NA	CASSEALFGELFF	TGTGCCAGCAGTGAAGCGCTATTCGGGGAGCTGTTTTTT
TRBJ2-3	TRBV3-1	NA	NA	CASSQRGGRGTQYF	TGTGCCAGCAGCCAACGAGGGGGACGGGGTACGCAGTATTTT
TRBJ2-4	TRBV27	NA	NA	CASSRRGAGGANIQYF	TGTGCCAGCAGTCGCCGGGGGGCAGGGGGCGCGAACATTCAGTACTTC
TRBJ2-5	TRBV5-1	NA	NA	CASSQSGVVVGETQYF	TGCGCCAGCAGCCAGTCGGGGGTCGTCGTCGGAGAGACCCAGTACTTC
TRBJ2-5	TRBV20-1	NA	NA	CSARWGVEETQYF	TGCAGTGCTAGATGGGGGGTCGAAGAGACCCAGTACTTC
TRBJ1-1	TRBV4-2	NA	NA	CASSQDWGTTEAFF	TGTGCCAGCAGCCAAGATTGGGGTACCACTGAAGCTTTCTTT
TRBJ2-2	TRBV12-3/TRBV12-4	NA	NA	CASSPTVLLELFF	TGTGCCAGCAGCCCGACGGTATTGCTGGAGCTGTTTTTT
TRBJ2-7	TRBV20-1	TRBD1	few	CGARGQGTGYEQYF	TGCGGTGCTAGGGGACAGGGAACGGGCTACGAGCAGTACTTC